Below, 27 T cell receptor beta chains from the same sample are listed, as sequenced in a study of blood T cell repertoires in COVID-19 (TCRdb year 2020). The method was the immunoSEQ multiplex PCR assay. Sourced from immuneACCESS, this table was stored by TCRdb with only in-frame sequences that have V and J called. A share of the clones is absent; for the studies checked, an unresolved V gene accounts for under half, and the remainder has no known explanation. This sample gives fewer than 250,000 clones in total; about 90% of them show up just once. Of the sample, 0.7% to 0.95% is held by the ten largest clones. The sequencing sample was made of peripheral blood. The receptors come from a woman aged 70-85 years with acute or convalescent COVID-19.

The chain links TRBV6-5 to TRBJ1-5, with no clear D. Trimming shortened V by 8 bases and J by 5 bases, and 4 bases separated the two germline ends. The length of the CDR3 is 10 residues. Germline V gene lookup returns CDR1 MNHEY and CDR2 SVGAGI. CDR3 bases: TGTGCCAGCGGAGATCAGCCCCAGCATTTT. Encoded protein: CASGDQPQHF.

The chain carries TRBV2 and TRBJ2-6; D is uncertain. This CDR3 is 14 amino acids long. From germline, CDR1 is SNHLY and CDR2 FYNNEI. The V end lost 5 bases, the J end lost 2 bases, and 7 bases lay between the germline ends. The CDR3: CASSTYPGANVLTF. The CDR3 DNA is TGTGCCAGCAGTACTTACCCTGGGGCCAACGTCCTGACTTTC.

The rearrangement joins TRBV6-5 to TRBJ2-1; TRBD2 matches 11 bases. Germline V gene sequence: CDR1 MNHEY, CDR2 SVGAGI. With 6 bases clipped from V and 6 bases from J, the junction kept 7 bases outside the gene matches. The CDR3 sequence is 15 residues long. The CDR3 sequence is CASRIAGGATNEQFF. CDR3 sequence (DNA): TGTGCCAGCAGGATAGCGGGGGGGGCAACCAATGAGCAGTTCTTC.

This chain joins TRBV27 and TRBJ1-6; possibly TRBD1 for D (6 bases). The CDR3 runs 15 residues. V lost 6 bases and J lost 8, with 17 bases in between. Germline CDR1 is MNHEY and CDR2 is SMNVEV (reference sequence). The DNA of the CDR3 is TGTGCCAGCAGGGAATTTCAGGGGAGGGATTCACCCCTCCACTTT. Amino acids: CASREFQGRDSPLHF.

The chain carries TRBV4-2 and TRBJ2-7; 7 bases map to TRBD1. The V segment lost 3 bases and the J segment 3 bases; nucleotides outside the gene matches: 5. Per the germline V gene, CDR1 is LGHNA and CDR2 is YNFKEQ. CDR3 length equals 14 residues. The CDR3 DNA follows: TGTGCCAGCAGCCACCCGGACAGGTTCTACGAGCAGTACTTC. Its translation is CASSHPDRFYEQYF.

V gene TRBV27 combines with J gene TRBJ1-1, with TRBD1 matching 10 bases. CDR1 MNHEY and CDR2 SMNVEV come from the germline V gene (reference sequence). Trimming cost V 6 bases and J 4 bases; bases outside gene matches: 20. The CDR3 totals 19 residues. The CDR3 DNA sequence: TGTGCCAGCAGATTTCGATTTTACGACTTACGGACAGGGGGCACTGAAGCTTTCTTT. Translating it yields CASRFRFYDLRTGGTEAFF.

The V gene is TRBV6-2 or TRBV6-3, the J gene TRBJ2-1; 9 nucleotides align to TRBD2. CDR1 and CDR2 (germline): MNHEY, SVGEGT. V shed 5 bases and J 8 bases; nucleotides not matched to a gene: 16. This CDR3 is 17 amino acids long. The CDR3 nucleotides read TGTGCCAGCAGTCCCCGGGCTAGCGGGGTAATTTCCTATGAGCAGTTCTTC. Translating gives CASSPRASGVISYEQFF.

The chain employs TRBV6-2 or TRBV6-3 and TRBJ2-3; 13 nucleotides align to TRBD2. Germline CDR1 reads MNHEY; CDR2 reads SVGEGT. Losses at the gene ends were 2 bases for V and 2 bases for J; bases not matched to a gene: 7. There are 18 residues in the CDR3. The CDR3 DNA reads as TGTGCCAGCAGTTACGTCGCGACTAGCGGGAGGCCCACAGATACGCAGTATTTT. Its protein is CASSYVATSGRPTDTQYF.

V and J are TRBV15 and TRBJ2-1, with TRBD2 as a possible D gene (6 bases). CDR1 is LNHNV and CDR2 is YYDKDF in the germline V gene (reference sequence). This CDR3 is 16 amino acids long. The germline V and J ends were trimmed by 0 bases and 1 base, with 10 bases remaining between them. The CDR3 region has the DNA TGTGCCACCAGCAGAGATAGCGGAGCTTCCTACAATGAGCAGTTCTTC. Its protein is CATSRDSGASYNEQFF.

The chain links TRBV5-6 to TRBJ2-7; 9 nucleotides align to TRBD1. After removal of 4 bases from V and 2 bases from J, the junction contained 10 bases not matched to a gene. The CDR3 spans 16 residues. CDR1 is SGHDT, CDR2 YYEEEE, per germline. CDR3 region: CASSLPGTGKAYEQYF. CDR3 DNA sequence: TGTGCCAGCAGCCTACCGGGGACAGGGAAGGCCTACGAGCAGTACTTC.

For the CDR3, the DNA is TGCGCCAGCAGCTTAAACCAGGGTGGAGGCTACACCTTC. Residues: CASSLNQGGGYTF. This sequence joins TRBV5-1 and TRBJ1-2, with TRBD1 as a possible D gene (5 bases). CDR1 and CDR2 from the germline V gene are SGHRS and YFSETQ. V lost 2 bases, J lost 8 bases, and 13 bases lay in between. The CDR3 extends over 13 amino acids.

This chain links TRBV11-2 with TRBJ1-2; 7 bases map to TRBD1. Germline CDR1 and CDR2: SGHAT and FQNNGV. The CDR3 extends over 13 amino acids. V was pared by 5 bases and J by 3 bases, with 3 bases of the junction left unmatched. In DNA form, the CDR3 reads TGTGCCAGCAGCCCAGGGACAGACTATGGCTACACCTTC. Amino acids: CASSPGTDYGYTF.

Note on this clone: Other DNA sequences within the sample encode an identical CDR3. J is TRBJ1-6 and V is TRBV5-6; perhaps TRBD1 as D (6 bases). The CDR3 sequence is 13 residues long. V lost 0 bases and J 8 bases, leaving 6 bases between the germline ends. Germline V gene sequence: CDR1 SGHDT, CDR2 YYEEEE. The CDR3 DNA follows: TGTGCCAGCAGCTTGGCAGGGGATTCACCCCTCCACTTT. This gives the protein CASSLAGDSPLHF.

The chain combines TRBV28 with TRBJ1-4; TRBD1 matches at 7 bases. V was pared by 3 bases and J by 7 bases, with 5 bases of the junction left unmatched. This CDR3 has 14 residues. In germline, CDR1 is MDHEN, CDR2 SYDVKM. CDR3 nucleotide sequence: TGTGCCAGCAGTTTTGACAGGGTACTTGAAAAACTGTTTTTT. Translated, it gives CASSFDRVLEKLFF. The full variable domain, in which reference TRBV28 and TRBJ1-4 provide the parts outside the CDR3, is DVKVTQSSRYLVKRTGEKVFLECVQDMDHENMFWYRQDPGLGLRLIYFSYDVKMKEKGDIPEGYSVSREKKERFSLILESASTNQTSMYLCASSFDRVLEKLFFGSGTQLSVL.

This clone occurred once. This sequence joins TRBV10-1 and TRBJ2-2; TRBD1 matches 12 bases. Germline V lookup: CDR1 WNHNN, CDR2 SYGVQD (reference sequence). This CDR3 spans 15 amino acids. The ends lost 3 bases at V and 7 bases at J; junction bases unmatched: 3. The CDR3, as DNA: TGCGCCAGCAGTGACCGGGACAGGGGGCTCGGGGAGCTGTTTTTT. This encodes CASSDRDRGLGELFF.

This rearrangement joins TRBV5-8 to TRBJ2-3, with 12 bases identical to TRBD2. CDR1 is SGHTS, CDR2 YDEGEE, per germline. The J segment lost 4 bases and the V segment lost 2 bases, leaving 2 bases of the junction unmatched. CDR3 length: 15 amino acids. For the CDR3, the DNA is TGTGCCAGCAGCTTACTAGCGGGAGGCCCAGATACGCAGTATTTT. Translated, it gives CASSLLAGGPDTQYF.

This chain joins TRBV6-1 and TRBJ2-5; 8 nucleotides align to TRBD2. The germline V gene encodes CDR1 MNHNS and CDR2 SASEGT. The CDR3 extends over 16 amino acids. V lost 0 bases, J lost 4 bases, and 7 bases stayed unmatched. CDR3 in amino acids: CASSEALGGGSETQYF. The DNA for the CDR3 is TGTGCCAGCAGTGAAGCACTGGGCGGGGGGTCAGAGACCCAGTACTTC.

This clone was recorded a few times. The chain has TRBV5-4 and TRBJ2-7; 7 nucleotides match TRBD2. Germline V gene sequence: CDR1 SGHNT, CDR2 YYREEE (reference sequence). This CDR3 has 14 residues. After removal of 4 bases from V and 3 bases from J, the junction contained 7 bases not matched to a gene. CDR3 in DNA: TGTGCCAGCAGCCCGGGATCGGGGGGCTACGAGCAGTACTTC. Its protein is CASSPGSGGYEQYF.

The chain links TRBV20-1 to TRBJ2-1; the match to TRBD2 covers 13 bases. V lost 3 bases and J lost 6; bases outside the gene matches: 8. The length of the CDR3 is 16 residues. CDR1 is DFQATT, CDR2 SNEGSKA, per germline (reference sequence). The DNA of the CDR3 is TGCAGTGCTAGTGGGTGGGGACTAGCGGGGATCAATGAGCAGTTCTTC. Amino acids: CSASGWGLAGINEQFF.

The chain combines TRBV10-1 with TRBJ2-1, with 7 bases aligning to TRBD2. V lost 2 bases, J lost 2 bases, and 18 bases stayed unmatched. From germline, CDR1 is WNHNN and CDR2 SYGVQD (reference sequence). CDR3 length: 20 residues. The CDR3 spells CASSEDSLSSGVGAYNEQFF. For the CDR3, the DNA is TGCGCCAGCAGTGAGGACAGTCTGTCTAGCGGAGTTGGTGCCTACAATGAGCAGTTCTTC.

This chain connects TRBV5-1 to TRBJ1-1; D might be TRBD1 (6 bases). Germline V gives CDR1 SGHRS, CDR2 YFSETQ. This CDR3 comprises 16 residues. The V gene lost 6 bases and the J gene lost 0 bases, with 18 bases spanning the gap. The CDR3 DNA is TGCGCCAGCACCCCTGGGGACACAGGAATGAACACTGAAGCTTTCTTT. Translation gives CASTPGDTGMNTEAFF.

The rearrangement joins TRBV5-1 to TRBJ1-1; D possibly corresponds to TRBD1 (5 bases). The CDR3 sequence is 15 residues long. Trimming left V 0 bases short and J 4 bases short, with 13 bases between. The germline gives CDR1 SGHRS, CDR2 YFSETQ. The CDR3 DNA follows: TGCGCCAGCAGCTTGGATGGAGGGGCGAGCACTGAAGCTTTCTTT. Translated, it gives CASSLDGGASTEAFF.

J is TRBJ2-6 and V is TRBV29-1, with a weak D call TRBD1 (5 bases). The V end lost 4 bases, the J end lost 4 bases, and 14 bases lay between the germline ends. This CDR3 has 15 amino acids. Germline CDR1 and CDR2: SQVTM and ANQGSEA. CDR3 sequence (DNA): TGCAGCGTTGGGCCTGGGGCAGGGGGGGCCAACGTCCTGACTTTC. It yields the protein CSVGPGAGGANVLTF. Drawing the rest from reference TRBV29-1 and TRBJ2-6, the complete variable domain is SAVISQKPSRDICQRGTSLTIQCQVDSQVTMMFWYRQQPGQSLTLIATANQGSEATYESGFVIDKFPISRPNLTFSTLTVSNMSPEDSSIYLCSVGPGAGGANVLTFGAGSRLTVL.

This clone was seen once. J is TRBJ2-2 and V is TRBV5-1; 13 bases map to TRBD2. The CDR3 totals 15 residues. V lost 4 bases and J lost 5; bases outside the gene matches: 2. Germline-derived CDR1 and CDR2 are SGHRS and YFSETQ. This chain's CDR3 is CASSPGLAGTGELFF. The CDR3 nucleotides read TGCGCCAGCAGCCCGGGACTAGCGGGAACCGGGGAGCTGTTTTTT. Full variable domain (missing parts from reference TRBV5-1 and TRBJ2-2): KAGVTQTPRYLIKTRGQQVTLSCSPISGHRSVSWYQQTPGQGLQFLFEYFSETQRNKGNFPGRFSGRQFSNSRSEMNVSTLELGDSALYLCASSPGLAGTGELFFGEGSRLTVL.

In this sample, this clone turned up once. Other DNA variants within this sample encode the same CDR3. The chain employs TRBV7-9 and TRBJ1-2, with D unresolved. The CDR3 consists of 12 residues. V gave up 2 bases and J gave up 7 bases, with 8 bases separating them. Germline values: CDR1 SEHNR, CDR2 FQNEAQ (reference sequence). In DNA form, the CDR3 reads TGTGCCAGCAGCTTATCTGGCGGTGGCTACACCTTC. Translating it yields CASSLSGGGYTF. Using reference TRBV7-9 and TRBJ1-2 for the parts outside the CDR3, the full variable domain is DTGVSQNPRHKITKRGQNVTFRCDPISEHNRLYWYRQTLGQGPEFLTYFQNEAQLEKSRLLSDRFSAERPKGSFSTLEIQRTEQGDSAMYLCASSLSGGGYTFGSGTRLTVV.

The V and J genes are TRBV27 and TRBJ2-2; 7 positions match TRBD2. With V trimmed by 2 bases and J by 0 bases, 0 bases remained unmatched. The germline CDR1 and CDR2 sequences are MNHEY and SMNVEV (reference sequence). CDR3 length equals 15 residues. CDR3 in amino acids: CASSLAGANTGELFF. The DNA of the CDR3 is TGTGCCAGCAGTTTAGCGGGGGCGAACACCGGGGAGCTGTTTTTT.

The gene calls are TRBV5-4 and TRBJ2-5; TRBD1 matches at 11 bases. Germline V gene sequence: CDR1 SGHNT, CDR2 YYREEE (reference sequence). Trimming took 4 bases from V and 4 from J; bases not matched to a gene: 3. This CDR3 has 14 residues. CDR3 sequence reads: CASSPDRGRETQYF. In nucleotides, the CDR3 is TGTGCCAGCAGCCCGGACAGGGGGCGAGAGACCCAGTACTTC.